Listed below are T cell receptor beta chains from one sample, sequenced in a study of blood T cell repertoires in COVID-19. Generated by immunoSEQ multiplex PCR, the TCRdb table keeps only in-frame clones and is missing some. This repertoire shows more than 250,000 clones, 70% to 90% found once; its top ten account for under 8%. Sequenced material: peripheral blood. The source of these receptors is a man younger than 30 who had recovered from COVID-19. Both conserved end residues are part of each CDR3. The order of the fields is J gene, V gene, D gene, CDR3 length, clone size, CDR3 DNA, CDR3 protein. A D gene is named only where the DNA matches it firmly. Some rows have no size entry. The others give once, few or many, or a class for an expanded clone.

TRBJ2-3	TRBV6-1	TRBD2	16	.	TGTGCCAGCAGTGTCCCAGCGGGGGGTGGCACAGATACGCAGTATTTT	CASSVPAGGGTDTQYF
TRBJ2-1	TRBV18	.	15	.	TGTGCCAGCTCACCGACGAGGAGGTCCTACAATGAGCAGTTCTTC	CASSPTRRSYNEQFF
TRBJ2-5	TRBV5-4	.	14	.	TGTGCCAGCAGCTATACAGGGACCCAAGAGACCCAGTACTTC	CASSYTGTQETQYF
TRBJ2-2	TRBV7-9	.	12	few	TGTGCCAGCAGTCTTGCCGGCGGGGAGCTGTTTTTT	CASSLAGGELFF
TRBJ2-7	TRBV27	TRBD2	14	once	TGTGCCAGCAGTTTAGGGGGGACTAGTTACGAGCAGTACTTC	CASSLGGTSYEQYF
TRBJ1-2	TRBV20-1	TRBD1	17	.	TGCAGTGCTGGTGGGGGGACAGGGGGTGGCGGTAACTATGGCTACACCTTC	CSAGGGTGGGGNYGYTF
TRBJ2-1	TRBV7-9	.	15	once	TGTGCCAGCAGCTTAGACGGAGGAACCTACAATGAGCAGTTCTTC	CASSLDGGTYNEQFF
TRBJ2-1	TRBV6-4	.	13	.	TGTGCCAGCAGTGAGTACGCGGCAGGGGAGAAGTTCTTC	CASSEYAAGEKFF
TRBJ2-4	TRBV10-3	.	17	.	TGTGCCATCAGTGAAAAGGAGGAGGAGGAGGCCAAAAACATTCAGTACTTC	CAISEKEEEEAKNIQYF
TRBJ1-1	TRBV12-3/TRBV12-4	.	13	.	TGTGCCAGCAGCCCCCGAGAGAACACTGAAGCTTTCTTT	CASSPRENTEAFF
TRBJ1-5	TRBV4-1	.	15	.	TGCGCCAGCAGCCAAGAGGAACAGATCACCCAGCCCCAGCATTTT	CASSQEEQITQPQHF
TRBJ2-7	TRBV11-2	TRBD2	14	.	TGTGCCAGCAGCTTGGGGACTAGCGCATACGAGCAGTACTTC	CASSLGTSAYEQYF
TRBJ1-6	TRBV30	TRBD1	15	.	TGTGCCTGGACCCCACGGACAGGGTGGAATTCACCCCTCCACTTT	CAWTPRTGWNSPLHF
TRBJ1-3	TRBV30	TRBD1	16	.	TGTGCCTGGAGTGTAGGGCTGACAGGGGAGGCAAACACCATATATTTT	CAWSVGLTGEANTIYF
TRBJ2-4	TRBV19	.	15	.	TGTGCCAGTAGTATCCTGGGAGAGGCCAAAAACATTCAGTACTTC	CASSILGEAKNIQYF
TRBJ2-7	TRBV6-5	TRBD2	14	.	TGTGCCAGCAGTTCTAGCGGGGGCCAATACGAGCAGTACTTC	CASSSSGGQYEQYF
TRBJ1-5	TRBV19	.	15	.	TGTGCCAGTAGTATTCTAGGGGTGGGCAATCAGCCCCAGCATTTT	CASSILGVGNQPQHF
TRBJ1-1	TRBV6-5	.	15	.	TGTGCCAGCAGCTTTGGCCGCGGGAAGAACACTGAAGCTTTCTTT	CASSFGRGKNTEAFF
TRBJ1-2	TRBV10-3	.	12	.	TGTGCCATCAGTGAGGATGCGAGGGGCTACACCTTC	CAISEDARGYTF
TRBJ2-5	TRBV18	.	13	.	TGTGCCAGCTCACCACCAGGGGAAGAGACCCAGTACTTC	CASSPPGEETQYF
TRBJ2-3	TRBV10-3	.	14	once	TGTGCCATCAGTGACGTGACAGGCACAGATACGCAGTATTTT	CAISDVTGTDTQYF
TRBJ2-1	TRBV5-4	TRBD2	16	.	TGTGCCAGCAGTTTTCCGGGACTAGCGGGCAACAATGAGCAGTTCTTC	CASSFPGLAGNNEQFF
TRBJ1-2	TRBV7-9	.	14	once	TGTGCCAGCAGCTTTCCAGGGGTTGACTATGGCTACACCTTC	CASSFPGVDYGYTF
TRBJ2-1	TRBV7-9	.	16	.	TGTGCCAGCAGCTTAGGACCTAGTAGCTCCTACAATGAGCAGTTCTTC	CASSLGPSSSYNEQFF
TRBJ1-2	TRBV7-9	.	14	.	TGTGCCAGCAGCTTAAACCCCGCGGACTATGGCTACACCTTC	CASSLNPADYGYTF
TRBJ2-1	TRBV9	TRBD1	11	.	TGTGCCAGCAGCGGGACAGGTGAGCAGTTCTTC	CASSGTGEQFF
TRBJ1-2	TRBV5-6	.	15	.	TGTGCCAGCACCTTGGGTGCGGGGGTGGACTATGGCTACACCTTC	CASTLGAGVDYGYTF
TRBJ2-2	TRBV2	TRBD1	14	.	TGTGCCAGCACTCTACAGGGGGCAACCGGGGAGCTGTTTTTT	CASTLQGATGELFF
TRBJ2-5	TRBV7-9	.	17	.	TGTGCCAGCAGCTCCTCTACGAGGACTTCCGCGAGGGAGACCCAGTACTTC	CASSSSTRTSARETQYF
TRBJ1-5	TRBV3-1/TRBV3-2	.	14	.	TGTGCCAGCAGCCCGACGTCGGGGGTTCAGCCCCAGCATTTT	CASSPTSGVQPQHF
TRBJ1-1	TRBV11-2	.	15	.	TGTGCCAGCAGCCTAGACCCGGGGGGCCACACTGAAGCTTTCTTT	CASSLDPGGHTEAFF
TRBJ1-6	TRBV6-1	TRBD1	15	.	TGTGCCAGCAGTGACCGGACAGGGAATAATTCACCCCTCCACTTT	CASSDRTGNNSPLHF
TRBJ1-2	TRBV4-3	TRBD1	15	.	TGCGCCAGCAGCCAAGATAGGCAGGGGGCCGACGGCTACACCTTC	CASSQDRQGADGYTF
TRBJ2-1	TRBV6-1	.	13	few	TGTGCCAGCAGTGAAACTCCCTCCAATGAGCAGTTCTTC	CASSETPSNEQFF
TRBJ1-2	TRBV7-8	.	14	.	TGTGCCAGCAGCTCCTCCCGACTGAACTATGGCTACACCTTC	CASSSSRLNYGYTF
TRBJ2-1	TRBV5-4	TRBD2	17	once	TGTGCCAGCAGCTTGAGCCTAGCGGGTAGCTCCTACAATGAGCAGTTCTTC	CASSLSLAGSSYNEQFF
TRBJ1-1	TRBV6-5	.	16	few	TGTGCCAGCAGTTACTTAAGTCGGGCCCGCGGGACTGAAGCTTTCTTT	CASSYLSRARGTEAFF
TRBJ2-5	TRBV27	TRBD2	15	.	TGTGCCAGCAGTCCTCGGGAGGGCCAGGGGGAGACCCAGTACTTC	CASSPREGQGETQYF
TRBJ1-1	TRBV6-5	.	15	.	TGTGCCAGCAGTTACCAGCTCGGGGGGCGGCCTGAAGCTTTCTTT	CASSYQLGGRPEAFF
TRBJ1-6	TRBV7-2	.	16	.	TGTGCCAGCAGCTTAGCGCAAAGGGGCGGGAAAACCCCCCTCCACTTT	CASSLAQRGGKTPLHF
TRBJ1-5	TRBV7-2	.	13	.	TGTGCCAGCAGCCCCTCGGGTTATCAGCCCCAGCATTTT	CASSPSGYQPQHF
TRBJ1-3	TRBV4-1	TRBD1	20	.	TGCGCCAGCAGCCAAGATACCCGCCCCTACAGGGGGCAGTTAGGAAACACCATATATTTT	CASSQDTRPYRGQLGNTIYF